This paragraph reports one T cell receptor (beta chain). Its specificity is not known. Generated by immunoSEQ multiplex PCR, the TCRdb table keeps only in-frame clones and is missing some. This sample has about 29,000 clones, with around 90% found just once. This sample stems from a study of T cell clonotyping in hematopoietic cell transplantation. CDR1 is MNHNS and CDR2 is SASEGT in the germline V gene. V dropped 2 bases and J dropped 7 bases, with 12 bases sitting between them. The CDR3 length is 13 residues. The study, taken as a whole, reports: Cells were unsorted, so CD4 and CD8 contributions were not separated. Recipient TCR diversity dropped after transplant; expanded clonotypes rose from day 30 to 180.

The material was PBMCs, obtained 100 days after allogeneic stem cell transplant. The clonotype comes from a female patient aged 50 to 60 who had an allogeneic stem cell transplant from a related donor, so the T cells may come from the graft donor. Some clones in this sample may be carry-over from other donors' samples. The chain links TRBV6-1 to TRBJ2-7; D unresolved. This CDR3 reads CASSEPGREEQYF. CDR3 DNA: TGTGCCAGCAGTGAACCGGGTCGAGAAGAGCAGTACTTC.